This T cell receptor (beta chain) was profiled in a study of read filtering for tumor transcriptome and immune sequencing. At the level of the study: Among patients, approximately 17 were male and about 15 female, aged about 45 to 90 (mean about 69). IR-seq gave about 4.05 to 11 million TCR reads per sample; RNA-seq gave roughly 80 to 1273. R-ISS stage counts were eight or nine for I, approximately 15 for II, about 7 for III.

The library was built from approximately 400 ng RNA with molecular barcoded adaptors for alpha/delta and beta/gamma chains. TCRdb called the reads again in MiXCR, with one record for every CDR3 protein. The data show about 58,000 distinct CDR3 sequences, with more than 9% seen just once and 16% held by the top ten. This clonotype was counted many times. At the time of active disease, bone marrow was collected from every patient. The CDR3 covers 15 residues. Trimming cost V 3 bases and J 5 bases; bases outside gene matches: 6. Germline values: CDR1 SGDLS, CDR2 YYNGEE. The sample consisted of a population of CD138-negative cells sorted from bone marrow. This clonotype was obtained from a donor older than 35 with multiple myeloma. The genes are TRBV9 and TRBJ2-1, with 9 bases that match TRBD2. CDR3 coding DNA: TGTGCCAGCAGCGCAGCGGGGGGACCCAACAATGAGCAGTTCTTC. It specifies CASSAAGGPNNEQFF. Looking up the rest from reference TRBV9 and TRBJ2-1 gives the full variable domain: DSGVTQTPKHLITATGQRVTLRCSPRSGDLSVYWYQQSLDQGLQFLIQYYNGEERAKGNILERFSAQQFPDLHSELNLSSLELGDSALYFCASSAAGGPNNEQFFGPGTRLTVL.